The rows below give T cell receptor beta chains drawn from one sample of a study of a mutant IDH1 vaccine in newly diagnosed glioma. These receptors lack a known antigen. The table came from immunoSEQ multiplex PCR; TCRdb's copy has only in-frame clones and leaves some out. The repertoire holds tens of thousands of clones, with 85% to 90% as singletons. Sequences were derived from PBMCs, sampled from a glioma patient whose treatment included an IDH1 peptide vaccine. Every receptor here comes from a man between 25 and 39 years old with glioma. Both conserved end residues are part of each CDR3. D genes are given only for firm matches. A clone size is listed for some rows: how often the clone was seen (once, few, many), or a class if it is expanded.

>.|TRBV7-2|.|TRBJ2-7
CASSLVGRSSYEQYF
TGTGCCAGCAGCTTAGTGGGACGCAGCTCCTACGAGCAGTACTTC
>.|TRBV21-1|.|TRBJ2-5
CASRPPLDRAHPQTQYF
TGTGCCAGCAGACCCCCCTTGGACAGGGCACATCCCCAGACCCAGTACTTC
>.|TRBV7-3|.|TRBJ2-3
CASSPWGLSTDTQYF
TGTGCCTCCTCGCCATGGGGGTTAAGCACAGATACGCAGTATTTT
>.|TRBV30|.|TRBJ1-3
CAWSAGTGNTIYF
TGTGCCTGGAGTGCAGGGACTGGAAACACCATATATTTT
>.|TRBV4-3|TRBD2|TRBJ2-3
CASSQGAAGARSTDTQYF
TGCGCCAGCAGCCAAGGCGCAGCGGGGGCCCGTAGCACAGATACGCAGTATTTT
>.|TRBV10-3|TRBD2|TRBJ2-5
CAISHSFGTSGSRGTQYF
TGTGCCATCAGTCATTCCTTTGGGACTAGCGGGAGTCGGGGGACCCAGTACTTC
>.|TRBV18|.|TRBJ2-1
CASSLSDFSYNEQFF
TGTGCCAGCTCACTATCAGATTTCTCCTACAATGAGCAGTTCTTC
>.|TRBV7-9|.|TRBJ2-1
CASSLEVRGNEQFF
TGTGCCAGCAGCCTTGAGGTCCGGGGCAATGAGCAGTTCTTC
>.|TRBV4-2|TRBD2|TRBJ2-1
CASSPGLANDEQFF
TGTGCCAGCAGCCCCGGACTAGCCAACGATGAGCAGTTCTTC
>.|TRBV6-6|.|TRBJ1-2
CASSPEGLGGYTF
TGTGCCAGCAGCCCCGAGGGCTTGGGTGGCTACACCTTC
>.|TRBV19|.|TRBJ1-5
CASSIIGVDNQPQHF
TGTGCCAGTAGTATTATCGGGGTTGACAATCAGCCCCAGCATTTT
>.|TRBV5-1|.|TRBJ1-1
CASSPGQVNTEAFF
TGCGCCAGCAGCCCGGGACAAGTGAACACTGAAGCTTTCTTT
>.|TRBV7-7|.|TRBJ2-5
CASSSYGWQETQYF
TGTGCCAGCAGCTCCTACGGTTGGCAAGAGACCCAGTACTTC
>.|TRBV28|TRBD1|TRBJ1-1
CASSLRQGAVMNTEAFF
TGTGCCAGCAGTCTCCGACAGGGGGCGGTCATGAACACTGAAGCTTTCTTT
>.|TRBV5-1|.|TRBJ2-5
CASSPDGVFKETQYF
TGCGCCAGCAGCCCGGACGGTGTATTTAAAGAGACCCAGTACTTC
>.|TRBV27|.|TRBJ2-3
CAIGQTREYTQYF
TGTGCCATCGGACAGACCAGGGAATATACGCAGTATTTT
>.|TRBV18|.|TRBJ2-2
CASSPGQNTGELFF
TGTGCCAGCTCACCTGGACAGAACACCGGGGAGCTGTTTTTT
>.|TRBV6-4|.|TRBJ1-1
CASSGNPNTEAFF
TGTGCCAGCAGTGGTAATCCGAACACTGAAGCTTTCTTT
>.|TRBV5-1|TRBD2|TRBJ2-3
CASSLGTSGRGTQYF
TGCGCCAGCAGCTTGGGGACTAGCGGGAGGGGTACGCAGTATTTT
>.|TRBV5-5|.|TRBJ2-3
CASSLANSPLRTDTQYF
TGTGCCAGCAGCTTGGCCAATAGCCCCTTACGCACAGATACGCAGTATTTT
>.|TRBV19|.|TRBJ1-5
CASSMVRGPQHF
TGTGCCAGTAGTATGGTACGGGGGCCCCAGCATTTT
>.|TRBV9|.|TRBJ2-3
CASSVVGTDTQYF
TGTGCCAGCAGCGTAGTCGGCACAGATACGCAGTATTTT
>.|TRBV15|.|TRBJ1-2
CATSMDGRGTAGYTF
TGTGCCACCAGCATGGACGGCAGGGGTACTGCTGGCTACACCTTC
>few|TRBV7-6|TRBD1|TRBJ1-2
CASSPGTEYGYTF
TGTGCCAGCAGCCCTGGGACAGAGTATGGCTACACCTTC
>.|TRBV7-9|.|TRBJ2-5
CASSYSQETQYF
TGTGCCAGCAGCTATAGCCAAGAGACCCAGTACTTC
>.|TRBV10-2|.|TRBJ1-2
CASRAAGPGYGYTF
TGCGCCAGCCGCGCGGCGGGGCCGGGCTATGGCTACACCTTC
>.|TRBV6-4|TRBD2|TRBJ2-1
CASSDSFTSGGLYNEQFF
TGTGCCAGCAGTGACTCGTTTACTAGCGGGGGGTTGTACAATGAGCAGTTCTTC
>few|TRBV11-2|TRBD1|TRBJ1-3
CASSVSGTGGFSGNTIYF
TGTGCCAGCAGCGTTTCCGGGACAGGGGGCTTCTCTGGAAACACCATATATTTT
>.|TRBV5-4|.|TRBJ1-5
CASSLAGSNQPQHF
TGTGCCAGCAGCTTGGCAGGGAGCAATCAGCCCCAGCATTTT
>.|TRBV2|TRBD2|TRBJ2-6
CASNTPGLAGARGANVLTF
TGTGCCAGCAATACTCCGGGACTAGCGGGAGCGCGGGGGGCCAACGTCCTGACTTTC
>.|TRBV19|.|TRBJ2-2
CASSPHLELFF
TGTGCCAGTAGTCCCCACCTGGAGCTGTTTTTT
>few|TRBV30|.|TRBJ1-1
CAWIWGENTEAFF
TGTGCCTGGATCTGGGGGGAGAACACTGAAGCTTTCTTT
>.|TRBV7-2|.|TRBJ1-5
CASSQTGSNQPQHF
TGTGCCAGCAGTCAAACAGGGTCGAATCAGCCCCAGCATTTT
>.|TRBV7-2|.|TRBJ2-1
CASSSGYGSYNEQFF
TGTGCCAGCAGCTCGGGGTATGGCTCCTACAATGAGCAGTTCTTC
>.|TRBV19|.|TRBJ1-6
CASSIGGDSPLHF
TGTGCCAGTAGTATAGGGGGGGACTCACCCCTCCACTTT
>.|TRBV25-1|.|TRBJ2-2
CASGSQEWNTGELFF
TGTGCCAGCGGATCCCAGGAGTGGAACACCGGGGAGCTGTTTTTT
>.|TRBV27|.|TRBJ2-4
CASSFSAGENMDIQYF
TGTGCCAGCAGTTTTTCAGCAGGGGAAAACATGGACATTCAGTACTTC
>.|TRBV5-4|TRBD2|TRBJ2-1
CASSLVLAGGPSRNEQFF
TGTGCCAGCAGCTTGGTTCTAGCGGGGGGGCCATCTCGGAATGAGCAGTTCTTC
>.|TRBV4-2|TRBD2|TRBJ2-3
CASSQEASGGGTDTQYF
TGTGCCAGCAGCCAAGAGGCTAGCGGGGGGGGCACAGATACGCAGTATTTT
>.|TRBV7-2|.|TRBJ1-3
CASSLAGVQAGNTIYF
TGTGCCAGCAGCTTAGCTGGAGTCCAGGCTGGAAACACCATATATTTT
>.|TRBV9|TRBD1|TRBJ2-1
CASSPTGQAYNEQFF
TGTGCCAGCAGCCCAACGGGACAGGCCTACAATGAGCAGTTCTTC
>.|TRBV29-1|TRBD1|TRBJ2-3
CSLQGHPTDTQYF
TGCAGCTTACAGGGGCACCCCACAGATACGCAGTATTTT
>.|TRBV10-3|.|TRBJ2-7
CAISESGGGNYEQYF
TGTGCCATCAGTGAGTCGGGGGGCGGAAACTACGAGCAGTACTTC
>.|TRBV21-1|.|TRBJ2-5
CASSKVKRGPQETQYF
TGTGCCAGCAGCAAAGTCAAGCGGGGGCCCCAAGAGACCCAGTACTTC
>.|TRBV2|TRBD1|TRBJ2-3
CASSRSQGADTQYF
TGTGCCAGCAGCCGGTCACAGGGGGCAGATACGCAGTATTTT
>.|TRBV7-8|TRBD1|TRBJ1-1
CASSSGGGGYGMNTEAFF
TGTGCCAGCAGCTCGGGAGGGGGCGGGTACGGGATGAACACTGAAGCTTTCTTT
>.|TRBV7-8|.|TRBJ2-3
CASSLGLAQDTQYF
TGTGCCAGCAGCTTAGGGCTAGCGCAAGATACGCAGTATTTT
>.|TRBV27|.|TRBJ2-2
CASTGRSFDSGELFF
TGTGCCAGCACGGGGCGGTCCTTTGACTCCGGGGAGCTGTTTTTT
>few|TRBV30|.|TRBJ1-1
CAWSGLISTASMNTEAFF
TGTGCCTGGAGTGGCTTAATATCGACAGCCTCGATGAACACTGAAGCTTTCTTT
>once|TRBV4-2|.|TRBJ1-1
CASSQVLTPNTEAFF
TGTGCCAGCAGCCAAGTATTAACCCCCAACACTGAAGCTTTCTTT
>.|TRBV5-1|.|TRBJ1-6
CASSLEGGLGSPLHF
TGCGCCAGCAGCTTGGAGGGAGGTTTGGGTTCACCCCTCCACTTT
>.|TRBV4-2|TRBD2|TRBJ2-1
CASSPGLAVYNEQFF
TGTGCCAGCAGCCCGGGACTAGCGGTATACAATGAGCAGTTCTTC
>.|TRBV28|.|TRBJ1-3
CASSLYPGNTIYF
TGTGCCAGCAGTTTATACCCTGGAAACACCATATATTTT
>.|TRBV6-5|.|TRBJ1-2
CASSSIREIYGYTF
TGTGCCAGCAGCAGCATACGGGAGATCTATGGCTACACCTTC
>.|TRBV6-1|TRBD2|TRBJ2-3
CASERGPSTDTQYF
TGTGCATCAGAGCGGGGGCCGAGCACAGATACGCAGTATTTT
>.|TRBV10-1|TRBD1|TRBJ1-2
CASSETNDRGLGGYTF
TGCGCCAGCAGTGAAACAAATGATAGGGGGCTCGGTGGCTACACCTTC
>.|TRBV7-8|.|TRBJ1-3
CASSLGSGNTIYF
TGTGCCAGCAGCTTAGGCTCTGGAAACACCATATATTTT
>.|TRBV5-4|.|TRBJ2-7
CASRSAGSEQYF
TGTGCCAGCAGGTCGGCAGGGTCGGAGCAGTACTTC
>.|TRBV30|TRBD2|TRBJ2-2
CAWSKAIAGERELFF
TGTGCCTGGAGTAAGGCGATAGCGGGGGAAAGGGAGCTGTTTTTT